This T cell receptor beta chain is from a study of shared clonotypes between healthy human individuals. Trimming left V 1 base short and J 7 bases short, with 11 bases between. The V gene's germline CDR1 is KGHSY and CDR2 FQNENV. The CDR3 is 14 amino acids. Original handling: Quality scores were absent from the junction-only immunoSEQ sequences, so filtering differed. Some clones are missing from TCRdb's copy, which holds only in-frame ones; the method was immunoSEQ multiplex PCR. D and trimming were read from the DNA, whereas the V and J calls and clone size are those reported in that table. Of about a million clones detected, 70% to 80% appear once; the ten largest clones hold about 1.5%. This clone occurred a few times.

Specimen: memory CD4+ T cells sorted from blood. Subset meaning: CD45RA-negative fraction. The chain recombines TRBV16 with TRBJ1-5, with D possibly being TRBD1 (5 bases). The source is a man younger than 30 in good health. DNA for the CDR3: TGTGCCAGCAGCCAATGGGCGGGGGAGCAGCCCCAGCATTTT. As protein: CASSQWAGEQPQHF.